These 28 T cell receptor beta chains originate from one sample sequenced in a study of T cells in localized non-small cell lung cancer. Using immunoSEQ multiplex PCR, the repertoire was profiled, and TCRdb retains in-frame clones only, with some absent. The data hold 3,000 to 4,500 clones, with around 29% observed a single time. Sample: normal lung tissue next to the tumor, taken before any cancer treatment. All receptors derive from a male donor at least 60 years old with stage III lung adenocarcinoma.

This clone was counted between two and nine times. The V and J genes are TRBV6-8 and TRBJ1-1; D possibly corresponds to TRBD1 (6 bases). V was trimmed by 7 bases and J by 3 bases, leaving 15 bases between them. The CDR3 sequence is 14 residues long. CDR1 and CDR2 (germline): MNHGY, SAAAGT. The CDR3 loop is CASTTTGVHTEAFF. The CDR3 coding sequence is TGTGCCAGCACCACGACAGGAGTGCACACTGAAGCTTTCTTT.

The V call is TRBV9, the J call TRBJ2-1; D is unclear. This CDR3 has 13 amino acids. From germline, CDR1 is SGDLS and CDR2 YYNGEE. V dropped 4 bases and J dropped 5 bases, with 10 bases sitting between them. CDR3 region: CASSPSSHNEQFF. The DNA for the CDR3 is TGTGCCAGCAGCCCAAGCAGTCACAATGAGCAGTTCTTC.

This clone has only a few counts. The CDR3 is CAWSATSGGLGYTF. CDR3 coding DNA: TGTGCCTGGAGTGCGACCTCCGGGGGCCTTGGCTACACCTTC. The chain uses TRBV30 and TRBJ1-2; D possibly corresponds to TRBD1 (6 bases). The germline CDR1 and CDR2 sequences are GTSNPN and SVGIG (reference sequence). V gave up 1 base and J gave up 7 bases, with 16 bases separating them. The CDR3 length is 14 residues.

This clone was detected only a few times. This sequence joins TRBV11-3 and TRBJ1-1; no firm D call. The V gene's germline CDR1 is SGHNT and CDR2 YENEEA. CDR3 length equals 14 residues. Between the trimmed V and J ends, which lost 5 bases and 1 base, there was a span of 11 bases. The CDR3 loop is CASSPFGENTEAFF. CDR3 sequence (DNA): TGTGCCAGCAGCCCATTCGGCGAGAACACTGAAGCTTTCTTT.

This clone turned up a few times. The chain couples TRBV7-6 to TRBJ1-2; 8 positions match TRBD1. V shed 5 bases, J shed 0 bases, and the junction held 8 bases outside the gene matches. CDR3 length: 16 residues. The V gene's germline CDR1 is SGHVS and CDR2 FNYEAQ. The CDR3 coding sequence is TGTGCCAGCAGCCCAGGACAGGGAAGTTCTAACTATGGCTACACCTTC. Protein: CASSPGQGSSNYGYTF. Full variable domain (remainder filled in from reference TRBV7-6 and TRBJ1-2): GAGVSQSPRYKVTKRGQDVALRCDPISGHVSLYWYRQALGQGPEFLTYFNYEAQQDKSGLPNDRFSAERPEGSISTLTIQRTEQRDSAMYRCASSPGQGSSNYGYTFGSGTRLTVV.

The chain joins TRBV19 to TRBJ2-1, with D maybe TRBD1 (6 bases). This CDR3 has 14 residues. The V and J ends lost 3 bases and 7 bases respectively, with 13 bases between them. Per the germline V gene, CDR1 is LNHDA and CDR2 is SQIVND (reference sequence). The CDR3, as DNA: TGTGCCAGTAGTATTATGAACAGGGAAAATGAGCAGTTCTTC. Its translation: CASSIMNRENEQFF.

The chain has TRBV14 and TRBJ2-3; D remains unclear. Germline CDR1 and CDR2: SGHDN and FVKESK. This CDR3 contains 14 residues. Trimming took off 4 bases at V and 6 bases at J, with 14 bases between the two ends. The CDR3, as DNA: TGTGCCAGCAGCCTGCAACGGGCCTACGATACGCAGTATTTT. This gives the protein CASSLQRAYDTQYF.

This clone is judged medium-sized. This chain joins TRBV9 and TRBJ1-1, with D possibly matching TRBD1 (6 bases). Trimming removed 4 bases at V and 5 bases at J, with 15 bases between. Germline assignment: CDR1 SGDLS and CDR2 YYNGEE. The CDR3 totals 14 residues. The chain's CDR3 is CASSSVGARTEAFF. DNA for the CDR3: TGTGCCAGCAGCTCGGTGGGGGCGCGGACTGAAGCTTTCTTT.

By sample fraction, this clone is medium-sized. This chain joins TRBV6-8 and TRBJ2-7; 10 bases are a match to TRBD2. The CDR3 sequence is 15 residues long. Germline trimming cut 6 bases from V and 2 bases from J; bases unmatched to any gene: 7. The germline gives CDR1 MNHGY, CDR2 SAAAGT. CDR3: CASSYRLAGTYEQYF. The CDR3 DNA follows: TGTGCCAGCAGCTATAGACTAGCGGGTACCTACGAGCAGTACTTC.

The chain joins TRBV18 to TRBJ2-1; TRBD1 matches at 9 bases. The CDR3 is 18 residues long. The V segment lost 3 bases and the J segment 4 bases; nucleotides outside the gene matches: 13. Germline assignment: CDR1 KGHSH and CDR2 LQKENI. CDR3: CASSPPPSGTGLYNEQFF. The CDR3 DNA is TGTGCCAGCTCACCTCCCCCCTCCGGGACAGGGTTATACAATGAGCAGTTCTTC.

For the CDR3, the DNA is TGCGCCAGCAGTGCCTACAGGGGGCCCGGGGAGGAGCAGTACTTC. Protein product: CASSAYRGPGEEQYF. J is TRBJ2-7 and V is TRBV10-1, with 9 bases matching TRBD1. The junction had 11 bases not matched to a gene; V was cut back by 4 bases and J by 7 bases. The CDR3 length is 15 residues. The germline CDR1 and CDR2 sequences are WNHNN and SYGVQD (reference sequence).

The CDR3 nucleotides read TGTGCCTGGAGTAAGGACAGGGGGCTCAGTGGCTACACCTTC. Its translation is CAWSKDRGLSGYTF. The V gene is TRBV30, the J gene TRBJ1-2; 11 nucleotides line up with TRBD1. The CDR3 runs to 14 residues. Germline CDR1 GTSNPN, CDR2 SVGIG (reference sequence). After removal of 2 bases from V and 7 bases from J, the junction contained 6 bases not matched to a gene.

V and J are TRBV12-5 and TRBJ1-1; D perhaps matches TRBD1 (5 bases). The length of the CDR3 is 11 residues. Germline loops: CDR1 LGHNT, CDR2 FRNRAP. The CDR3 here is CASGGAGEAFF. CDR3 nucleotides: TGTGCCAGCGGTGGAGCAGGGGAAGCTTTCTTT.

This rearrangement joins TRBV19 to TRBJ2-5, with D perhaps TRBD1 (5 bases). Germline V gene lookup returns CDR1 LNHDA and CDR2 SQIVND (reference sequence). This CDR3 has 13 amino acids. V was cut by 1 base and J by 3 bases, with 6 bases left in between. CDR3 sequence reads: CASSIGQKETQYF. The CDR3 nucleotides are TGTGCCAGTAGTATAGGACAGAAAGAGACCCAGTACTTC.

This CDR3 is CASSLTGIDQPQHF. In DNA form, the CDR3 reads TGCGCCAGCAGCTTAACGGGGATCGATCAGCCCCAGCATTTT. The chain links TRBV5-1 to TRBJ1-5; D gene unclear. The CDR3 is 14 amino acids. The V and J ends lost 2 bases and 5 bases respectively, with 11 bases between them. The germline V gene has CDR1 SGHRS and CDR2 YFSETQ.

The CDR3 protein is CASSPGQGGEKLFF. The CDR3 DNA reads TGTGCCAGTAGTCCCGGACAGGGGGGAGAAAAACTGTTTTTT. The gene calls are TRBV19 and TRBJ1-4, with 10 bases lining up with TRBD1. The CDR3 has 14 residues. CDR1 and CDR2 from the germline V gene are LNHDA and SQIVND (reference sequence). V was clipped by 5 bases and J by 8 bases; unmatched bases: 5.

CDR3 nucleotide sequence: TGTGCCAGCAGCCGTTTCAGCAATGAGCAGTTCTTC. The encoded protein is CASSRFSNEQFF. V and J are TRBV9 and TRBJ2-1; no clear D. V shed 4 bases and J shed 6 bases, with 8 bases lying between them. Germline loops: CDR1 SGDLS, CDR2 YYNGEE. This CDR3 is built from 12 residues.

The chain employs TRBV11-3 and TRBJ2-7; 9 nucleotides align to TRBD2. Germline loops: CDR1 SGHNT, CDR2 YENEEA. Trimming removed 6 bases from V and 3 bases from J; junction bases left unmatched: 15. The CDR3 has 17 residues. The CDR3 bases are TGTGCCAGCAGGGCCCCCACCGGACTAGCGCAGAACTACGAGCAGTACTTC. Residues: CASRAPTGLAQNYEQYF.

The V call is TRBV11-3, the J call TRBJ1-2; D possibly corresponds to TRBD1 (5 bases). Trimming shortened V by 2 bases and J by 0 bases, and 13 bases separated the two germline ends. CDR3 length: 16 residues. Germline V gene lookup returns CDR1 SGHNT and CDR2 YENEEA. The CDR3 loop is CASSLSRGLANYGYTF. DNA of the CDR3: TGTGCCAGCAGCTTATCGAGGGGACTCGCTAACTATGGCTACACCTTC. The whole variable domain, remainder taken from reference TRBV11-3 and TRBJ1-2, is EAGVVQSPRYKIIEKKQPVAFWCNPISGHNTLYWYLQNLGQGPELLIRYENEEAVDDSQLPKDRFSAERLKGVDSTLKIQPAELGDSAVYLCASSLSRGLANYGYTFGSGTRLTVV.

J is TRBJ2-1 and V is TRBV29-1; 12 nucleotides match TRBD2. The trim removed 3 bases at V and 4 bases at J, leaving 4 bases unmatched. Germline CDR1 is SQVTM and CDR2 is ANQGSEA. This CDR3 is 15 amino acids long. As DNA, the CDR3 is TGCAGCGTTGAGGGGACTAGCGGGCTTTACAATGAGCAGTTCTTC. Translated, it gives CSVEGTSGLYNEQFF.

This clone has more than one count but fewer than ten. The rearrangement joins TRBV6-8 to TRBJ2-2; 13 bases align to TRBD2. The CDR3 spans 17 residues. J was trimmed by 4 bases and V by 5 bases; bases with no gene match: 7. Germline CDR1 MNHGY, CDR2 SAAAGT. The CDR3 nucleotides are TGTGCCAGCAGTCCAACCGGGACTAGCGGGACCACCGGGGAGCTGTTTTTT. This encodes CASSPTGTSGTTGELFF.

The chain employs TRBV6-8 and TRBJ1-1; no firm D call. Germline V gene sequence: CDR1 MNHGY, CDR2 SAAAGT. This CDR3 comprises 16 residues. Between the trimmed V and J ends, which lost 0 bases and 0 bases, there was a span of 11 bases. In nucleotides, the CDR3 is TGTGCCAGCAGTTACTCGCACTTCTGGGTGAACACTGAAGCTTTCTTT. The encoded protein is CASSYSHFWVNTEAFF.

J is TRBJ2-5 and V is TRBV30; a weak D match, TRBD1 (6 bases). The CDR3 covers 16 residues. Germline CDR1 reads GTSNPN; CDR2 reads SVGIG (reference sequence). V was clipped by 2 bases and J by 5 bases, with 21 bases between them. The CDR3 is CAWSSDGGGLWETQYF. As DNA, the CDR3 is TGTGCCTGGAGTTCGGACGGTGGGGGCCTGTGGGAGACCCAGTACTTC.

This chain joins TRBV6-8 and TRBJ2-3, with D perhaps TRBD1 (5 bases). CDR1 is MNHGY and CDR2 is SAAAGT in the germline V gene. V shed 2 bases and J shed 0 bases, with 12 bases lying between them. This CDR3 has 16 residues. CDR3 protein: CASSYRGGPSTDTQYF. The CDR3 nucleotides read TGTGCCAGCAGTTACAGGGGCGGACCTAGCACAGATACGCAGTATTTT.

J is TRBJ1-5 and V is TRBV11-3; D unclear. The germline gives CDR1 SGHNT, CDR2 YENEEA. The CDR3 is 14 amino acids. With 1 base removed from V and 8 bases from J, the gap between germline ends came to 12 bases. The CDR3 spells CASSLVGGSEPQHF. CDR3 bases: TGTGCCAGCAGCTTAGTTGGTGGTTCTGAGCCCCAGCATTTT. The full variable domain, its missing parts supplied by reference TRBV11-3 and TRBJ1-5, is EAGVVQSPRYKIIEKKQPVAFWCNPISGHNTLYWYLQNLGQGPELLIRYENEEAVDDSQLPKDRFSAERLKGVDSTLKIQPAELGDSAVYLCASSLVGGSEPQHFGDGTRLSIL.

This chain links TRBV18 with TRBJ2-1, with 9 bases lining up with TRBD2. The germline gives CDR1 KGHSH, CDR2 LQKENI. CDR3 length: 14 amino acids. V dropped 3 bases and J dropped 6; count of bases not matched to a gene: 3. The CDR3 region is CASSPAGGGNEQFF. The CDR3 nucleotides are TGTGCCAGCTCACCGGCGGGAGGGGGCAATGAGCAGTTCTTC.

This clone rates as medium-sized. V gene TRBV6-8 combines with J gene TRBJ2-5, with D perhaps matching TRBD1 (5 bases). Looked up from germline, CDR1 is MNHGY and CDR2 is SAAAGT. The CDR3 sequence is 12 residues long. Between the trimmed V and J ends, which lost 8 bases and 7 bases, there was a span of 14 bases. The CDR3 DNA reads TGTGCCAGCGGTGACAGTCCGGGGACCCAGTACTTC. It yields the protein CASGDSPGTQYF.

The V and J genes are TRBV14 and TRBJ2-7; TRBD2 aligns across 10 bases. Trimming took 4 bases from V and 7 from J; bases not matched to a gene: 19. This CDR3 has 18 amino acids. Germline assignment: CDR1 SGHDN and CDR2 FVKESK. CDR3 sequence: CASSPIYHQREGRREQYF. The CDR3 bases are TGTGCCAGCAGCCCTATATACCATCAGCGGGAGGGCCGAAGGGAGCAGTACTTC.